Following are 10 T cell receptor beta chains from one sample sequenced in a study of response to subunit inactivated influenza vaccine. Using its own MiXCR run on the RT-PCR reads, TCRdb lists one record per CDR3 protein. The table includes 600,000 to 850,000 distinct CDR3 sequences, 14% detected once. Sequencing was performed on PBMCs from blood, taken approximately 15 days before vaccination. These receptors originate from a man aged 50 or older who received an inactivated influenza vaccine.

The V call is TRBV14, the J call TRBJ2-1; no clear D. This CDR3 is 14 amino acids long. V was shortened by 3 bases and J by 6 bases, with 12 bases between the two germline ends. Germline V gives CDR1 SGHDN, CDR2 FVKESK. CDR3 bases: TGTGCCAGCAGCCAGTTTGTCACGACCAATGAGCAGTTCTTC. Its translation: CASSQFVTTNEQFF.

This clonotype was seen a handful of times. The rearrangement uses TRBV20-1 and TRBJ1-3; D is possibly TRBD1 (5 bases). This CDR3 comprises 15 residues. V lost 0 bases, J lost 0 bases, and 9 bases lay in between. The V gene's germline CDR1 is DFQATT and CDR2 SNEGSKA (reference sequence). CDR3 sequence reads: CSARDFGGSGNTIYF. The CDR3 bases are TGCAGTGCTAGAGATTTCGGGGGCTCTGGAAACACCATATATTTT.

This clonotype turned up a few times. The J gene is TRBJ2-6, the V gene TRBV28; perhaps D is TRBD1 or TRBD2 (5 bases each). The germline CDR1 and CDR2 sequences are MDHEN and SYDVKM. The CDR3 length is 16 residues. The V and J ends lost 6 bases and 2 bases respectively, with 14 bases between them. The CDR3 DNA reads as TGTGCCAGCAGCTCCGGGACGAATACTGGGGCCAACGTCCTGACTTTC. Translated, it gives CASSSGTNTGANVLTF.

In its sample, this clonotype was seen a few times. The V call is TRBV5-4, the J call TRBJ1-6; D perhaps matches TRBD1 (5 bases). The ends were cut back, 0 bases at V and 7 bases at J, with 8 bases in the middle. Per the germline V gene, CDR1 is SGHNT and CDR2 is YYREEE (reference sequence). This CDR3 has 14 amino acids. CDR3 region: CASSLERTNSPLHF. For the CDR3, the DNA is TGTGCCAGCAGCTTGGAACGGACAAATTCACCCCTCCACTTT.

J is TRBJ2-3 and V is TRBV29-1; 12 positions match TRBD2. This CDR3 contains 16 residues. Per germline, CDR1 SQVTM and CDR2 ANQGSEA. V trimming: 7 bases; J trimming: 2 bases; junction bases outside the gene matches: 10. CDR3 sequence reads: CSAHRLAGANTDTQYF. The CDR3, as DNA: TGCAGCGCCCACAGACTAGCGGGGGCGAACACAGATACGCAGTATTTT.

This clonotype has ten or more counts. This chain uses TRBV5-8 with TRBJ2-3; D possibly corresponds to TRBD2 (5 bases). Germline V CDR1 and CDR2: SGHTS, YDEGEE. V was shortened by 10 bases and J by 8 bases, with 8 bases between the two germline ends. This CDR3 is 9 amino acids long. Here the CDR3 reads CAAGGTQYF. DNA for the CDR3: TGTGCCGCGGGTGGTACGCAGTATTTT.

This chain links TRBV20-1 with TRBJ2-1; 8 bases map to TRBD2. Trimming removed 0 bases from V and 7 bases from J; junction bases left unmatched: 11. Germline V CDR1 and CDR2: DFQATT, SNEGSKA (reference sequence). The CDR3 has 16 amino acids. This CDR3 is CSARDPLADLGNEQFF. The CDR3 nucleotides are TGCAGTGCTAGAGATCCACTAGCGGACTTAGGGAATGAGCAGTTCTTC.

This clonotype came up a few times. The CDR3 nucleotides are TGTGCCAGCAGTTTGCGGGGCGGGGACTATGGCTACACCTTC. Protein: CASSLRGGDYGYTF. The chain recombines TRBV12-3 or TRBV12-4 with TRBJ1-2; TRBD1 is a possible D gene (5 bases). With 3 bases removed from V and 3 bases from J, the gap between germline ends came to 11 bases. The CDR3 spans 14 residues.

J is TRBJ1-4 and V is TRBV2; no clear D gene. Per the germline V gene, CDR1 is SNHLY and CDR2 is FYNNEI. V was shortened by 4 bases and J by 8 bases, with 11 bases between the two germline ends. This CDR3 has 13 residues. The CDR3 sequence is CASSVGSYEKLFF. In DNA form, the CDR3 reads TGTGCCAGCAGTGTGGGCAGTTACGAAAAACTGTTTTTT.

V and J are TRBV9 and TRBJ2-2; D gene unclear. The V gene's germline CDR1 is SGDLS and CDR2 YYNGEE. Trimming stripped 4 bases from V and 5 bases from J, with 18 bases between. The CDR3 is 16 residues long. This chain's CDR3 is CASSPGPPDGTGELFF. CDR3 DNA: TGTGCCAGCAGCCCCGGACCTCCGGATGGAACCGGGGAGCTGTTTTTT.